This TCR beta chain was profiled in a study of CD8+ T cells in alopecia areata. In the study overall: In an open-label trial, patients got 5 to 10 mg tofacitinib twice daily.

Germline CDR1 is SEHNR and CDR2 is FQNEAQ (reference sequence). CDR3 length equals 15 residues. V lost 7 bases to trimming and J lost 2 bases; unmatched junction nucleotides: 11. This clone occurred a few times. RNA, once extracted, was reverse transcribed into cDNA for use as the sequencing template. Profiled with immunoSEQ multiplex PCR; TCRdb holds only in-frame clones, not every one. The repertoire holds about 70,000 clones, with around half as singletons. Source: CD8+ T cells sorted from blood, taken at week 0. This receptor was identified in a human donor with alopecia areata. The chain links TRBV7-9 to TRBJ2-7; 7 bases match TRBD1. This CDR3 is CASIRHRDRTYEQYF. The DNA of the CDR3 is TGTGCCAGCATCCGCCACCGGGACAGAACCTACGAGCAGTACTTC.